This T cell receptor beta chain was sequenced for a study of cytomegalovirus exposure and HLA in healthy donors. A word on this clone: Its antigen is unidentified.

General study points: Researchers catalogued approximately 160 TCR beta chains as cytomegalovirus-associated.

V lost 5 bases, J lost 5 bases, and 9 bases lay in between. Germline CDR1 is MGHDK and CDR2 is SYGVNS. The CDR3 is 12 residues long. PCR primers comprised 60 Vbeta and 13 Jbeta primers. Sequenced by immunoSEQ multiplex PCR; TCRdb stores in-frame clones only, minus some. This sample has approximately 75,000 clones; around 80% occur once, and the top ten carry approximately 20%. The chain has TRBV25-1 and TRBJ2-5; maybe TRBD2 (6 bases). This TCR was recovered from a man between 65 and 79 years old in good health and CMV-seropositive. Sequencing was carried out using PBMCs. CDR3 sequence (DNA): TGTGCCAGCAGTCTGGCGGGGGAGACCCAGTACTTC. Amino acids: CASSLAGETQYF.